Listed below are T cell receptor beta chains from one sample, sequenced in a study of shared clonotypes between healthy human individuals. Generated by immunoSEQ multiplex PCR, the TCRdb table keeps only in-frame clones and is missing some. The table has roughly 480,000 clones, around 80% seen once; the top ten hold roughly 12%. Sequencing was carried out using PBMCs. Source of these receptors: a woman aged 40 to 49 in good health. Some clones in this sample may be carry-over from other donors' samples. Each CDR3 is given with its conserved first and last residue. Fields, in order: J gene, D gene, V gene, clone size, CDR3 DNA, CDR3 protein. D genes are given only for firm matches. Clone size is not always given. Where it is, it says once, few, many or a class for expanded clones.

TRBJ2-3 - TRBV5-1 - TGCGCCAGCAGCTTGGCGGGCTATTACACAGATACGCAGTATTTT CASSLAGYYTDTQYF
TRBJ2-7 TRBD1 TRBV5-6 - TGTGCCAGCAGCTCGATGGGACAGGGGTCCCACGAGCAGTACTTC CASSSMGQGSHEQYF
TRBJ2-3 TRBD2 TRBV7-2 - TGTGCCAGCAGCTTAGCGAGACCACTAGCGGGAGCGGATACGCAGTATTTT CASSLARPLAGADTQYF
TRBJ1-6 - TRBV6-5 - TGTGCCAGCAGCCACAGAGATTCACCCCTCCACTTT CASSHRDSPLHF
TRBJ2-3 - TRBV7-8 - TGTGCCAGCAGCTTAGGCTCGCCCGCAGATACGCAGTATTTT CASSLGSPADTQYF
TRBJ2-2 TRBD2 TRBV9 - TGTGCCAGCAGCCTAATGACTAGCGCCCTCACCGGGGAGCTGTTTTTT CASSLMTSALTGELFF
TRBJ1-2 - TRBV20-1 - TGCAGTGCTTCAGGACCGTCCAACACCTTC CSASGPSNTF
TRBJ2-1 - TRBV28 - TGTGCCAGTCGGGCCTACGGGGGACGGTCCTACAATGAGCAGTTCTTC CASRAYGGRSYNEQFF
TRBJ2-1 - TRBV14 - TGTGCCAGCAGCCTTCTTAGCGGAAGCTCCTACAATGAGCAGTTCTTC CASSLLSGSSYNEQFF
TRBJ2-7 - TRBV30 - TGTGCCTGGAGTTCCACGGGCTTCCTCTACGAGCAGTACTTC CAWSSTGFLYEQYF
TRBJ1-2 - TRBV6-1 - TGTGCCAGCAGTAGCCCTGGGGAAAACTATGGCTACACCTTC CASSSPGENYGYTF
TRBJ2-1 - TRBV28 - TGTGCCAGCAGTTCGGTCCTCGGGCCCACGGATGAGCAGTTCTTC CASSSVLGPTDEQFF
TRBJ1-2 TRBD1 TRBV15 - TGTGCCACCAGCGGTACCGGGACAGGGTCCCATTTTAGTGGCTACACCTTC CATSGTGTGSHFSGYTF
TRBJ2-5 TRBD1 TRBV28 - TGTGCCGCGCGCCTATCACAGGGGCAAGAGACCCAGTACTTC CAARLSQGQETQYF
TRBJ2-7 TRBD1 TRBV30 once TGTGCCTGGAGAGGGTACAGGGGGGTCTACGAGCAGTACTTC CAWRGYRGVYEQYF
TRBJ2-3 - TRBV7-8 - TGTGCCAGCAGCTTAGATGGGGGCACAGATACGCAGTATTTT CASSLDGGTDTQYF
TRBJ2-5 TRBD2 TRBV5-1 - TGCGCCAGCAGCCTAGGGACTAGCGGGAGAGAGACCCAGTACTTC CASSLGTSGRETQYF
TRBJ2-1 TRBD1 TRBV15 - TGTGCCACCAGCAGCCCCGACAGGGGTTGGCAGTTCTTC CATSSPDRGWQFF
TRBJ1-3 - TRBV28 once TGTGCCAGCAGTTTATTCCAGGGGACTGGAAACACCATATATTTT CASSLFQGTGNTIYF
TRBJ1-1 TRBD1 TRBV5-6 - TGTGCCAGCAGCAGACCCGGACAGGGGGGCACTGAAGCTTTCTTT CASSRPGQGGTEAFF
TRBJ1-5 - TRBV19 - TGTGCCAGTAGTATTAGAAGGGGCAATCAGCCCCAGCATTTT CASSIRRGNQPQHF
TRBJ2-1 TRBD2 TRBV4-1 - TGCGCCAGCAGCCAAGATCCAGCGGGAGGGCCATACAATGAGCAGTTCTTC CASSQDPAGGPYNEQFF
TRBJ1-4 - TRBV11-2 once TGTGCCAGCAGCTTCGCCGGGACCTTCCTCGAAAAACTGTTTTTT CASSFAGTFLEKLFF
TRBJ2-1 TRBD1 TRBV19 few TGTGCCAGTAGTGGGACAGGGAAAGGGAATGAGCAGTTCTTC CASSGTGKGNEQFF
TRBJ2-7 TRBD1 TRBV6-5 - TGTGCCAGCAGTCGAACGGACAGGGGATCCTACGAGCAGTACTTC CASSRTDRGSYEQYF
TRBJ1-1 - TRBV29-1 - TGCAGCGTTCTCCGGGGGGGGCAGGAAGCTTTCTTT CSVLRGGQEAFF
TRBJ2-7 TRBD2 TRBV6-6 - TGTGCCACTTGGACTAGCGTCTACGAGCAGTACTTC CATWTSVYEQYF
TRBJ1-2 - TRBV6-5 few TGTGCCAGCAGTACTCGGGAGGGCTGGTATGGCTACACCTTC CASSTREGWYGYTF